Shown below are 23 T cell receptor beta chains from a single sample sequenced in a study of blood T cell repertoires in COVID-19. This table comes from immunoSEQ multiplex PCR, and its TCRdb copy is limited to in-frame clones, with some not included. The table includes 400,000 or so clones, about 90% detected once. Source material: peripheral blood. All receptors derive from a man younger than 35 with COVID-19, enrolled during active disease.

The chain carries TRBV5-8 and TRBJ1-5; D is unclear. CDR1 is SGHTS, CDR2 YDEGEE, per germline. The CDR3 length is 12 residues. Trimming cost V 5 bases and J 6 bases, with 9 bases left between them. CDR3 amino acids: CASSKRVQPQHF. The CDR3 nucleotides read TGTGCCAGCAGTAAGAGGGTTCAGCCCCAGCATTTT.

The V call is TRBV6-5, the J call TRBJ1-2, with D possibly TRBD1 on 6 matching bases. Germline V CDR1 and CDR2: MNHEY, SVGAGI. This CDR3 comprises 14 residues. Trimming cost V 6 bases and J 4 bases, with 15 bases left between them. The CDR3 loop is CASRERGRTYGYTF. DNA of the CDR3: TGTGCCAGCAGAGAGCGGGGGCGGACCTATGGCTACACCTTC.

The gene calls are TRBV3-1 (or the pseudogene TRBV3-2) and TRBJ1-2, with a weak D call TRBD1 (5 bases). The V gene lost 6 bases and the J gene lost 7 bases, with 12 bases spanning the gap. There are 12 residues in the CDR3. The germline V gene has CDR1 LGHDT and CDR2 YNNKEL (reference sequence). CDR3 in amino acids: CASRSTRAGYTF. The CDR3 DNA sequence: TGTGCCAGCAGATCCACCAGGGCTGGCTACACCTTC.

The CDR3 sequence is CASSSDAPGYTF. CDR3 DNA sequence: TGTGCCAGCAGCAGTGATGCCCCTGGCTACACCTTC. The chain links TRBV2 to TRBJ1-2; D ambiguous. V was pared by 6 bases and J by 7 bases, with 12 bases between. The germline CDR1 and CDR2 sequences are SNHLY and FYNNEI. The CDR3 is 12 residues long.

The chain combines TRBV6-5 with TRBJ2-5; 12 bases are shared with TRBD2. This CDR3 comprises 16 residues. After removal of 4 bases from V and 5 bases from J, the junction contained 8 bases not matched to a gene. Germline lookup yields CDR1 MNHEY and CDR2 SVGAGI. The DNA of the CDR3 is TGTGCCAGCAGTTCCCTGACTAGCGGGAGTTCTGAGACCCAGTACTTC. Translated: CASSSLTSGSSETQYF.

The chain has TRBV6-5 and TRBJ1-1, with 9 bases that match TRBD1. Germline CDR1 reads MNHEY; CDR2 reads SVGAGI. V was pared by 8 bases and J by 7 bases, with 14 bases of the junction left unmatched. This CDR3 has 15 residues. The CDR3 DNA sequence: TGTGCCAGCTCAACTTTACAGGGGGCCGGAGGTGAAGCTTTCTTT. Its translation is CASSTLQGAGGEAFF.

The rearrangement links TRBV10-1 to TRBJ2-1; the match to TRBD2 covers 13 bases. J lost 9 bases, V lost 6 bases, and 8 bases had no gene match. Germline V gene data show CDR1 as WNHNN and CDR2 as SYGVQD (reference sequence). The CDR3 runs 15 residues. CDR3 nucleotides: TGCGCCAGCAGCTCCGGGACTAGCGGGATGGTTGAGCAGTTCTTC. Protein sequence: CASSSGTSGMVEQFF.

About this clone: Other DNA variants within this sample encode the same CDR3. V usage is TRBV3-1 (or the pseudogene TRBV3-2) and J usage is TRBJ1-1; D gene ambiguous. V gave up 0 bases and J gave up 7 bases, with 3 bases separating them. Germline V gene lookup returns CDR1 LGHDT and CDR2 YNNKEL (reference sequence). The CDR3 totals 11 residues. The CDR3 DNA sequence: TGTGCCAGCAGCCAAGACAGTGAAGCTTTCTTT. This translates into CASSQDSEAFF.

This rearrangement joins TRBV5-4 to TRBJ2-1; TRBD2 agrees at 10 bases. Germline-derived CDR1 and CDR2 are SGHNT and YYREEE (reference sequence). The CDR3 loop spans 15 amino acids. The V segment lost 4 bases and the J segment 5 bases; nucleotides outside the gene matches: 6. CDR3 region: CASSLSGRTHNEQFF. For the CDR3, the DNA is TGTGCCAGCAGCCTTAGCGGGAGGACCCACAATGAGCAGTTCTTC. Filled out from reference TRBV5-4 and TRBJ2-1, the complete variable domain reads ETGVTQSPTHLIKTRGQQVTLRCSSQSGHNTVSWYQQALGQGPQFIFQYYREEENGRGNFPPRFSGLQFPNYSSELNVNALELDDSALYLCASSLSGRTHNEQFFGPGTRLTVL.

This chain links TRBV30 with TRBJ2-3; D not certain. Germline CDR1 is GTSNPN and CDR2 is SVGIG (reference sequence). The CDR3 is 14 residues long. V gave up 4 bases and J gave up 1 base, with 12 bases separating them. The CDR3 nucleotides read TGTGCCTGGAACTCCGGAGCACGCACAGATACGCAGTATTTT. It encodes CAWNSGARTDTQYF.

The chain carries TRBV4-1 and TRBJ2-7, with TRBD2 identical over 12 bases. This CDR3 has 16 residues. J was trimmed by 2 bases and V by 1 base; bases with no gene match: 3. Germline lookup yields CDR1 MGHRA and CDR2 YSYEKL. Here the CDR3 DNA reads TGCGCCAGCAGCCAAGCGACTAGCGGGGGAGCCTACGAGCAGTACTTC. It translates to CASSQATSGGAYEQYF.

This sequence joins TRBV11-2 and TRBJ1-1, with a possible D match to TRBD1 (5 bases). Trimming took off 0 bases at V and 6 bases at J, with 8 bases between the two ends. Germline V gives CDR1 SGHAT, CDR2 FQNNGV. The CDR3 contains 13 residues. For the CDR3, the DNA is TGTGCCAGCAGCTTAGAGGGCAGGGCTGAAGCTTTCTTT. As protein: CASSLEGRAEAFF.

This rearrangement joins TRBV2 to TRBJ1-6; tentatively, D is TRBD1 (6 bases). Germline CDR1 and CDR2: SNHLY and FYNNEI. The CDR3 runs 16 residues. V lost 6 bases and J lost 7, with 19 bases in between. The CDR3 bases are TGTGCCAGCAGAGAGACAACCGGGACAAGAAATTCACCCCTCCACTTT. Translation gives CASRETTGTRNSPLHF. Together with reference TRBV2 and TRBJ1-6, the CDR3 gives the full variable domain: EPEVTQTPSHQVTQMGQEVILRCVPISNHLYFYWYRQILGQKVEFLVSFYNNEISEKSEIFDDQFSVERPDGSNFTLKIRSTKLEDSAMYFCASRETTGTRNSPLHFGNGTRLTVT.

This clone was recorded a few times. The gene calls are TRBV29-1 and TRBJ1-1, with TRBD1 as a possible D gene (6 bases). The germline V gene has CDR1 SQVTM and CDR2 ANQGSEA. Trimming cost V 6 bases and J 6 bases, with 17 bases left between them. This CDR3 spans 13 amino acids. The CDR3 loop is CSVALGGGAEAFF. CDR3 nucleotide sequence: TGCAGCGTCGCCTTGGGCGGGGGCGCTGAAGCTTTCTTT.

V and J are TRBV6-5 and TRBJ2-5; D gene ambiguous. Germline CDR1 is MNHEY and CDR2 is SVGAGI. Trimming removed 7 bases at V and 5 bases at J, with 11 bases between. The length of the CDR3 is 12 residues. This chain's CDR3 is CASKSSAETQYF. CDR3 nucleotides: TGTGCCAGCAAGTCTAGTGCCGAGACCCAGTACTTC.

The J gene is TRBJ2-1, the V gene TRBV18; 12 nucleotides agree with TRBD1. This CDR3 is 15 amino acids long. The ends lost 2 bases at V and 9 bases at J; junction bases unmatched: 5. From germline, CDR1 is KGHSH and CDR2 LQKENI. The CDR3 coding sequence is TGTGCCAGCTCACCAGTAGGGACAGGGGGCGTTGAGCAGTTCTTC. Its translation: CASSPVGTGGVEQFF.

The chain carries TRBV5-1 and TRBJ2-3; TRBD2 aligns across 11 bases. The CDR3 runs to 17 residues. Trimming cost V 0 bases and J 6 bases; bases outside gene matches: 9. The V gene's germline CDR1 is SGHRS and CDR2 YFSETQ. DNA for the CDR3: TGCGCCAGCAGCTTGGCGTTTAGCGGGAGGGCCCCTGATACGCAGTATTTT. Amino acid sequence: CASSLAFSGRAPDTQYF.

Points on this clone: Other nucleotide sequences from this sample produce the same CDR3. V is TRBV11-2 and J is TRBJ2-7; D possibly corresponds to TRBD2 (6 bases). The germline CDR1 and CDR2 sequences are SGHAT and FQNNGV. This CDR3 is 12 amino acids long. V was cut by 3 bases and J by 3 bases, with 6 bases left in between. The CDR3 reads CASSFGGYEQYF. CDR3 coding DNA: TGTGCCAGCAGCTTCGGGGGCTACGAGCAGTACTTC. The full variable domain, with the rest looked up from reference TRBV11-2 and TRBJ2-7, is EAGVAQSPRYKIIEKRQSVAFWCNPISGHATLYWYQQILGQGPKLLIQFQNNGVVDDSQLPKDRFSAERLKGVDSTLKIQPAKLEDSAVYLCASSFGGYEQYFGPGTRLTVT.

The chain is built from TRBV7-2 and TRBJ1-2, with 8 bases lining up with TRBD1. Germline lookup yields CDR1 SGHTA and CDR2 FQGNSA. This CDR3 comprises 14 residues. The trim removed 1 base at V and 4 bases at J, leaving 2 bases unmatched. The DNA of the CDR3 is TGTGCCAGCAGCTTAGACAGGGGGATCTATGGCTACACCTTC. Encoded protein: CASSLDRGIYGYTF.

The chain combines TRBV6-5 with TRBJ1-1, with 7 bases aligning to TRBD1. This CDR3 has 13 amino acids. Per germline, CDR1 MNHEY and CDR2 SVGAGI. Losses at the gene ends were 7 bases for V and 3 bases for J; bases not matched to a gene: 5. The CDR3 DNA follows: TGTGCCAGCAAAAAGACAGGGTACACTGAAGCTTTCTTT. Protein sequence: CASKKTGYTEAFF.

A single count supports this clone. CDR3 protein: CATSDPTIADTQYF. For the CDR3, the DNA is TGTGCCACCAGTGACCCGACTATAGCAGATACGCAGTATTTT. This chain connects TRBV24-1 to TRBJ2-3; perhaps TRBD2 as D (5 bases). Germline V gene sequence: CDR1 KGHDR, CDR2 SFDVKD. This CDR3 region has 14 residues. With 4 bases removed from V and 4 bases from J, the gap between germline ends came to 11 bases.

The chain is built from TRBV5-1 and TRBJ2-1; TRBD2 matches at 8 bases. Germline loops: CDR1 SGHRS, CDR2 YFSETQ. V trimming: 3 bases; J trimming: 4 bases; junction bases outside the gene matches: 6. This CDR3 has 15 residues. The CDR3 loop is CASSSSGGHYNEQFF. The DNA of the CDR3 is TGCGCCAGCAGCTCAAGCGGGGGCCATTACAATGAGCAGTTCTTC.

The V gene is TRBV7-2, the J gene TRBJ1-2; 9 bases are a match to TRBD1. The CDR3 has 15 residues. With 1 base clipped from V and 4 bases from J, the junction kept 4 bases outside the gene matches. CDR1 is SGHTA, CDR2 FQGNSA, per germline. In DNA form, the CDR3 reads TGTGCCAGCAGCTTAGGCGGACAGGGGACCTATGGCTACACCTTC. Its translation is CASSLGGQGTYGYTF. Complete variable domain (other parts from reference TRBV7-2 and TRBJ1-2): GAGVSQSPSNKVTEKGKDVELRCDPISGHTALYWYRQSLGQGLEFLIYFQGNSAPDKSGLPSDRFSAERTGGSVSTLTIQRTQQEDSAVYLCASSLGGQGTYGYTFGSGTRLTVV.